These 17 T cell receptor beta chains originate from one sample sequenced in a study of cytomegalovirus exposure and HLA in healthy donors. Both 60 Vbeta primers and 13 Jbeta primers went into the PCR. Method: immunoSEQ multiplex PCR; TCRdb's copy keeps in-frame clones and lacks some. This table holds 45,000 to 60,000 clones, approximately 70% found once. Sequenced material: PBMCs. These receptors all come from a woman aged 50 to 60 in good health and CMV-seronegative.

The CDR3 DNA sequence: TGTGCCAGCAGTGTAGGGGAAAGCACAGATACGCAGTATTTT. It specifies CASSVGESTDTQYF. The rearrangement links TRBV6-1 to TRBJ2-3; a possible D gene is TRBD1 (5 bases). Looked up from germline, CDR1 is MNHNS and CDR2 is SASEGT. This CDR3 spans 14 amino acids. V lost 4 bases, J lost 0 bases, and 8 bases lay in between.

This sequence joins TRBV27 and TRBJ2-7, with 8 positions matching TRBD2. The V gene's germline CDR1 is MNHEY and CDR2 SMNVEV (reference sequence). The CDR3 spans 13 residues. The V and J ends lost 5 bases and 1 base, in that order; junction bases with no gene match: 1. CDR3 bases: TGTGCCAGCAGTGCTAGCGGGTCCTACGAGCAGTACTTC. Amino acids: CASSASGSYEQYF.

This clone was counted a single time. This chain joins TRBV6-6 and TRBJ1-5; no clear D gene. V dropped 6 bases and J dropped 8 bases, with 11 bases sitting between them. The length of the CDR3 is 12 residues. Germline-derived CDR1 and CDR2 are MNHNY and SVGAGI (reference sequence). CDR3 sequence reads: CASSRYEEPQHF. The CDR3 nucleotides read TGTGCCAGCAGCCGATATGAGGAGCCCCAGCATTTT.

A few counts support this clone. The same CDR3 also results from other DNA sequences found in this sample. This chain joins TRBV11-3 and TRBJ2-5; D gene uncertain. CDR1 and CDR2 from the germline V gene are SGHNT and YENEEA. Trimming left V 1 base short and J 4 bases short, with 7 bases between. The CDR3 length is 13 residues. Written as DNA, the CDR3 is TGTGCCAGCAGCTTAGGCCCGGGAGAGACCCAGTACTTC. This encodes CASSLGPGETQYF.

This clone has just one count. The gene calls are TRBV30 and TRBJ1-6; a weak D match, TRBD1 (5 bases). CDR1 GTSNPN and CDR2 SVGIG come from the germline V gene (reference sequence). V gave up 5 bases and J gave up 9 bases, with 26 bases separating them. This CDR3 region has 17 residues. The CDR3 loop is CAWSPYSTGTRGSPLHF. The CDR3 region has the DNA TGTGCCTGGTCACCTTATAGCACCGGGACTAGGGGTTCACCCCTCCACTTT.

V gene TRBV5-4 combines with J gene TRBJ1-1; D uncertain. Germline V lookup: CDR1 SGHNT, CDR2 YYREEE (reference sequence). V lost 7 bases, J lost 0 bases, and 13 bases lay in between. The CDR3 is 14 amino acids. The CDR3 here is CASPWPAMNTEAFF. CDR3 nucleotides: TGTGCCAGCCCCTGGCCCGCAATGAACACTGAAGCTTTCTTT.

The chain carries TRBV2 and TRBJ2-5, with D tentatively TRBD1 (5 bases). The germline V and J ends were trimmed by 6 bases and 5 bases, with 22 bases remaining between them. Germline assignment: CDR1 SNHLY and CDR2 FYNNEI. CDR3 size: 16 residues. The CDR3 DNA reads as TGTGCCAGCAGGTCATCCCAGGGTTGGCAAGGGGAGACCCAGTACTTC. Protein: CASRSSQGWQGETQYF.

This chain links TRBV6-4 with TRBJ2-3; 7 positions match TRBD2. Germline CDR1 MRHNA, CDR2 SNTAGT. V was pared by 2 bases and J by 4 bases, with 0 bases of the junction left unmatched. This CDR3 has 13 residues. DNA of the CDR3: TGTGCCAGCAGTGACGCGGGGGCAGATACGCAGTATTTT. It encodes CASSDAGADTQYF.

The CDR3 sequence: CASSSPGVYTEAFF. CDR3 DNA sequence: TGTGCCAGCAGCTCACCAGGGGTTTACACTGAAGCTTTCTTT. V and J are TRBV5-8 and TRBJ1-1; possible D gene TRBD1, 6 bases. Trimming cost V 3 bases and J 3 bases, with 12 bases left between them. CDR3 length equals 14 residues. Germline V gene lookup returns CDR1 SGHTS and CDR2 YDEGEE.

The chain carries TRBV4-1 and TRBJ2-7; 8 bases map to TRBD1. V dropped 0 bases and J dropped 4; count of bases not matched to a gene: 11. This CDR3 has 17 amino acids. Germline V lookup: CDR1 MGHRA, CDR2 YSYEKL. The CDR3 region has the DNA TGCGCCAGCAGCCAAGATAGGGTTGGGACAGGCTCTTACGAGCAGTACTTC. Its translation: CASSQDRVGTGSYEQYF.

The DNA for the CDR3 is TGTGCCACCCCGGTCGCTGGACAGCTGCAAGATGGCTACACCTTC. Amino acids: CATPVAGQLQDGYTF. The chain uses TRBV6-1 and TRBJ1-2, with D possibly being TRBD1 (6 bases). V was pared by 10 bases and J by 6 bases, with 24 bases between. CDR1 and CDR2 (germline): MNHNS, SASEGT. The CDR3 contains 15 residues.

V gene TRBV6-5 combines with J gene TRBJ2-2; D may be TRBD2 (5 bases). In germline, CDR1 is MNHEY, CDR2 SVGAGI. V gave up 4 bases and J gave up 4 bases, with 16 bases separating them. This CDR3 comprises 16 residues. This CDR3 is CASSLKGRAGTGELFF. The CDR3 DNA reads TGTGCCAGCAGTTTGAAGGGAAGGGCGGGCACCGGGGAGCTGTTTTTT.

The table lists this clone with a few counts. The chain uses TRBV2 and TRBJ1-4; D perhaps matches TRBD1 (5 bases). Germline lookup yields CDR1 SNHLY and CDR2 FYNNEI. This CDR3 is built from 13 residues. Trimming removed 11 bases at V and 7 bases at J, with 17 bases between. The CDR3 coding sequence is TGTGCCGGCCGGAGGGGTAGTGGTGAAAAACTGTTTTTT. Translation gives CAGRRGSGEKLFF.

The gene calls are TRBV30 and TRBJ1-5; 8 bases line up with TRBD1. The CDR3 loop spans 13 amino acids. CDR1 is GTSNPN, CDR2 SVGIG, per germline (reference sequence). Losses at the gene ends were 5 bases for V and 6 bases for J; bases not matched to a gene: 6. The CDR3 region has the DNA TGTGCCTGGGAGGACAGGGCGGGTCAGCCCCAGCATTTT. Protein product: CAWEDRAGQPQHF.

The chain recombines TRBV19 with TRBJ1-5; D is perhaps TRBD1 (6 bases). The CDR3 runs 15 residues. Germline CDR1 and CDR2: LNHDA and SQIVND (reference sequence). V lost 4 bases and J lost 5, with 15 bases in between. The CDR3 spells CASSNFGGPYQPQHF. Here the CDR3 DNA reads TGTGCCAGTAGTAATTTCGGGGGGCCCTATCAGCCCCAGCATTTT.

This clone was counted between two and nine times. V usage is TRBV11-2 and J usage is TRBJ2-5; D gene unclear. The CDR3 extends over 14 amino acids. The germline CDR1 and CDR2 sequences are SGHAT and FQNNGV. V was clipped by 5 bases and J by 4 bases, with 14 bases between them. Written as DNA, the CDR3 is TGTGCCAGCAGCCCAGTAGCATTAGGAGAGACCCAGTACTTC. It specifies CASSPVALGETQYF.

The chain's CDR3 is CASSLSWAYGYTF. In DNA form, the CDR3 reads TGTGCCAGCAGTTTATCTTGGGCCTATGGCTACACCTTC. The chain is built from TRBV28 and TRBJ1-2; no firm D call. This CDR3 comprises 13 residues. From germline, CDR1 is MDHEN and CDR2 SYDVKM. V lost 1 base to trimming and J lost 4 bases, with 7 bases between them.